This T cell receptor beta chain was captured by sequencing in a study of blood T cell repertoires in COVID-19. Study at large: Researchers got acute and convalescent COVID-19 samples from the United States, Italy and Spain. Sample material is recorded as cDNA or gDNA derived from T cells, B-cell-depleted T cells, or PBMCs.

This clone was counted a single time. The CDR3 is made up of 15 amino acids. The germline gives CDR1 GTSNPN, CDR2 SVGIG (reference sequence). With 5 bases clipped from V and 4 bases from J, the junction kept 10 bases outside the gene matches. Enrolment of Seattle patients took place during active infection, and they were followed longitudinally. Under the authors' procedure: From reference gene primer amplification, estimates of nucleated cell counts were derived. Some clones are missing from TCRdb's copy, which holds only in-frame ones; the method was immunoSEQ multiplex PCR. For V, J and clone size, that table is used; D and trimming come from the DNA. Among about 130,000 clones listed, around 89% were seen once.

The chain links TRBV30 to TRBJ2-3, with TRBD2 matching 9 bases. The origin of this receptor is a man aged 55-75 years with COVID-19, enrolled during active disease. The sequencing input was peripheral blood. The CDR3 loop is CAWDPSRGGSDTQYF. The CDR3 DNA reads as TGTGCCTGGGATCCATCGCGGGGGGGCTCAGATACGCAGTATTTT. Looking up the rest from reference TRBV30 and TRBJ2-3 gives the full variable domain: SQTIHQWPATLVQPVGSPLSLECTVEGTSNPNLYWYRQAAGRGLQLLFYSVGIGQISSEVPQNLSASRPQDRQFILSSKKLLLSDSGFYLCAWDPSRGGSDTQYFGPGTRLTVL.